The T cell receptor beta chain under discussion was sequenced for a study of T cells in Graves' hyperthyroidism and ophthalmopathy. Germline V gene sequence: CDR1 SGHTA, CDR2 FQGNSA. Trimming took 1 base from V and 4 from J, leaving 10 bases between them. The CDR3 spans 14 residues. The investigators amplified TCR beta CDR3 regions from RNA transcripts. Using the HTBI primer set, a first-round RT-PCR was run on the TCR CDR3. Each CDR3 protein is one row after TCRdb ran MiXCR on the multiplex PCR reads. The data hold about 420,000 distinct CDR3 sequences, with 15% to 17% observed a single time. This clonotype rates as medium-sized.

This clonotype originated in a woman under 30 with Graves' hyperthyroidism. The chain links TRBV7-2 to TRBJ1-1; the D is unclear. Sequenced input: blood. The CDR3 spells CASSLGPGFTEAFF. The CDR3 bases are TGTGCCAGCAGCTTAGGCCCAGGCTTCACTGAAGCTTTCTTT.